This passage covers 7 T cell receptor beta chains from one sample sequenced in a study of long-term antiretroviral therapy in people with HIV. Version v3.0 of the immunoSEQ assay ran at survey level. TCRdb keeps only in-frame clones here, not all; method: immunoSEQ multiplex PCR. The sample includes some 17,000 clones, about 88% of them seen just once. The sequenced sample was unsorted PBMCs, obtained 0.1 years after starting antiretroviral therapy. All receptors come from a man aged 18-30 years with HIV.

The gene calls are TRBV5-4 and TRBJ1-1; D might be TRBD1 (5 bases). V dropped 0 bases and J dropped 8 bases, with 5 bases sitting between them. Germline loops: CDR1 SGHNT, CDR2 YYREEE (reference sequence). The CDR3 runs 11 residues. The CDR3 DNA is TGTGCCAGCAGCTTGGCAGGGGAAGCTTTCTTT. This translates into CASSLAGEAFF.

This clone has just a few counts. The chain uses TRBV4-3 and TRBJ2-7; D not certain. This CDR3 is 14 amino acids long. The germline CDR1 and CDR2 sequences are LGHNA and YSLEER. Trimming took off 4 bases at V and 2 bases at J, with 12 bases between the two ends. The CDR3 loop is CASSPQVEPYEQYF. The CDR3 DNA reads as TGCGCCAGCAGCCCGCAGGTAGAGCCCTACGAGCAGTACTTC.

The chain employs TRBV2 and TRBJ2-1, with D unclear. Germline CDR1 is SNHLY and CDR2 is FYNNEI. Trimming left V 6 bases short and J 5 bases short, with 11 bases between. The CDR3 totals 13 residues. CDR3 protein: CASRALNHNEQFF. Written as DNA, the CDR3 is TGTGCCAGCAGGGCCTTGAACCACAATGAGCAGTTCTTC.

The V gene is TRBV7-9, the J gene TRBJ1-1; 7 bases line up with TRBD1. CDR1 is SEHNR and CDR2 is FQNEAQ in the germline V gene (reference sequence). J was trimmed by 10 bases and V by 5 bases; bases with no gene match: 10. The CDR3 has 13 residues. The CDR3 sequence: CASSGRQGLLAFF. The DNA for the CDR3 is TGTGCCAGCAGCGGGCGACAGGGCCTCTTAGCTTTCTTT.

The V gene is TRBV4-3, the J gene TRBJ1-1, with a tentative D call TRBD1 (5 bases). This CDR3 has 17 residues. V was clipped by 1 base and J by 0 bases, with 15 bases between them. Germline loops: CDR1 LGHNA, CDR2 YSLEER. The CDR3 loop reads CASSQASWDLLNTEAFF. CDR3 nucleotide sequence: TGCGCCAGCAGCCAAGCGTCCTGGGACTTGTTGAACACTGAAGCTTTCTTT.

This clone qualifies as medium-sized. The CDR3: CASSLGETVYGYTF. CDR3 coding DNA: TGTGCCAGCAGCTTAGGAGAGACAGTCTATGGCTACACCTTC. The chain uses TRBV11-2 and TRBJ1-2; D may be TRBD1 (5 bases). The germline gives CDR1 SGHAT, CDR2 FQNNGV. Trimming left V 1 base short and J 4 bases short, with 10 bases between. This CDR3 has 14 residues.

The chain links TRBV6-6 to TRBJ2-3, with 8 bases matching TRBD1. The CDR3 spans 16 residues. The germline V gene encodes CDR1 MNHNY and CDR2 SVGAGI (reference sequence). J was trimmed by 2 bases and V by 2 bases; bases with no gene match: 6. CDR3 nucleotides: TGTGCCAGCAGTTACGGAGGGACAGGCTACACAGATACGCAGTATTTT. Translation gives CASSYGGTGYTDTQYF.